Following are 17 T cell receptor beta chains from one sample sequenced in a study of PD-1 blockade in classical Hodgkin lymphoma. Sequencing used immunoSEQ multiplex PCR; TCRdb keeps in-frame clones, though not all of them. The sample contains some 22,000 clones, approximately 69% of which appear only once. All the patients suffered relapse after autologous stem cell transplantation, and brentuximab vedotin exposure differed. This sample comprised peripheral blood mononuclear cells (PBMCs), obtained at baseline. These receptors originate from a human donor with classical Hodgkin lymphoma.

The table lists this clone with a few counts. The CDR3 sequence: CASRETGSSSGNTIYF. CDR3 nucleotide sequence: TGTGCCAGCAGAGAGACGGGGTCCAGCTCTGGAAACACCATATATTTT. The V and J genes are TRBV5-6 and TRBJ1-3; D unclear. Germline V gene lookup returns CDR1 SGHDT and CDR2 YYEEEE. V gave up 5 bases and J gave up 0 bases, with 15 bases separating them. The CDR3 consists of 16 residues.

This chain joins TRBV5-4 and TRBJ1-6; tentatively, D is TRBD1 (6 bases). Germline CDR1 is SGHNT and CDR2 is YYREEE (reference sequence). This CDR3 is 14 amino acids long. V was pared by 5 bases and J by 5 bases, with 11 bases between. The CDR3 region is CASREDSNNSPLHF. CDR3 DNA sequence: TGTGCCAGCAGGGAGGACAGCAATAATTCACCCCTCCACTTT.

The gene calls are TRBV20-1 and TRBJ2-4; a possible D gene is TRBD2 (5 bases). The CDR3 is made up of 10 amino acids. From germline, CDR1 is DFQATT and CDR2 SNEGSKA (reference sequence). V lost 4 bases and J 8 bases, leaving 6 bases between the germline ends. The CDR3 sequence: CSAKRDIQYF. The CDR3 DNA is TGCAGTGCTAAGAGGGACATTCAGTACTTC.

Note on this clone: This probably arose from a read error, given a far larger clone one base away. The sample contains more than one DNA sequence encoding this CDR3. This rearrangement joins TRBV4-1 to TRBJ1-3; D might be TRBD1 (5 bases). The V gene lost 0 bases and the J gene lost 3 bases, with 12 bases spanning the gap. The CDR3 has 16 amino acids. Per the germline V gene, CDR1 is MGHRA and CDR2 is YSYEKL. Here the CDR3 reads CASSQESAGFGNTIYF. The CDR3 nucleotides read TGCGCCAGCAGCCAAGAATCGGCAGGGTTTGGAAACACCATATATTTT.

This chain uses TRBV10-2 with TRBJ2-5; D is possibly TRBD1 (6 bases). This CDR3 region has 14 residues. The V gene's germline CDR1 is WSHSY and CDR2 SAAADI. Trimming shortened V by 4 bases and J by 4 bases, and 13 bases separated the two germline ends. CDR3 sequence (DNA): TGCGCCAGCAGTGCGGTGGGGGCCGGAGAGACCCAGTACTTC. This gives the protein CASSAVGAGETQYF.

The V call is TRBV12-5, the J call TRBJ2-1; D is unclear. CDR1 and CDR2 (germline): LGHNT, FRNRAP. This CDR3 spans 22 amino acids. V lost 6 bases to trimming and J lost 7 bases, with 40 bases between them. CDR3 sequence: CASGKSLPFVGFEETIINEQFF. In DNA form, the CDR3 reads TGTGCTAGTGGCAAAAGCCTACCCTTTGTGGGTTTCGAAGAGACAATCATTAATGAGCAGTTCTTC.

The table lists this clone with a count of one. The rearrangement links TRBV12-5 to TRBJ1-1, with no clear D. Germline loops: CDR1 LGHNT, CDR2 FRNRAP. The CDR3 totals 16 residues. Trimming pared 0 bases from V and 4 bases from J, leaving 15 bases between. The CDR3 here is CASGLVVSERGTEAFF. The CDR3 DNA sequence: TGTGCTAGTGGTTTGGTAGTATCTGAGAGAGGCACTGAAGCTTTCTTT.

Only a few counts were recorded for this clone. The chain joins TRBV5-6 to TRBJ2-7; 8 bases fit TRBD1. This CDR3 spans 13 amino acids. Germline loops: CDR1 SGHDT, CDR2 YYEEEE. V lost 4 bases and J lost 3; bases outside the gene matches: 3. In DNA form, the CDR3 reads TGTGCCAGCAGCACAGGACAGGGCTACGAGCAGTACTTC. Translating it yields CASSTGQGYEQYF.

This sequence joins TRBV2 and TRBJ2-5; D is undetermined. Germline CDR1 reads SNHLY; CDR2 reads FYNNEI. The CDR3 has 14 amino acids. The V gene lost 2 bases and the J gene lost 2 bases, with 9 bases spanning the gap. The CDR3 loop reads CASSEMTIQETQYF. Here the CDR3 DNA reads TGTGCCAGCAGTGAAATGACCATTCAAGAGACCCAGTACTTC.

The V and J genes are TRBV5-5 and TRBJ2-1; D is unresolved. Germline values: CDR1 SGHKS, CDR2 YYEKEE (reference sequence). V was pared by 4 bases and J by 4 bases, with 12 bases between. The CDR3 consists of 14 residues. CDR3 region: CASSPMTGYNEQFF. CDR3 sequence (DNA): TGTGCCAGCAGCCCCATGACTGGATACAATGAGCAGTTCTTC.

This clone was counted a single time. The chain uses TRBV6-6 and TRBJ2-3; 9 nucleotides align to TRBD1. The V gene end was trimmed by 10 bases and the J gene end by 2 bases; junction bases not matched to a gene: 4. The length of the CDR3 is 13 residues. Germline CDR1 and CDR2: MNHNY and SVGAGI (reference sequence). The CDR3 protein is CATDRGYTDTQYF. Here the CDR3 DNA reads TGTGCCACCGACAGGGGGTACACAGATACGCAGTATTTT.

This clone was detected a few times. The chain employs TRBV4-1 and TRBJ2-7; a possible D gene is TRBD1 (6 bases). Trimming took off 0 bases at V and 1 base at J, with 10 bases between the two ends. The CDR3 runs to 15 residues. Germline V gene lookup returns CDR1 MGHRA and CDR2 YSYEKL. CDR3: CASSQEQGQSYEQYF. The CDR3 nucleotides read TGCGCCAGCAGCCAAGAGCAAGGACAGTCCTACGAGCAGTACTTC.

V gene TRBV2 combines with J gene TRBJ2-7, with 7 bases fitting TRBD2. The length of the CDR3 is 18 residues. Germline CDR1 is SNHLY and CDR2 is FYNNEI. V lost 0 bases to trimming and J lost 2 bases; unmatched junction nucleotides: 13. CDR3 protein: CASSEALSGYTLTYEQYF. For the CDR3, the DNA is TGTGCCAGCAGTGAAGCTCTTAGCGGGTACACCCTCACCTACGAGCAGTACTTC.

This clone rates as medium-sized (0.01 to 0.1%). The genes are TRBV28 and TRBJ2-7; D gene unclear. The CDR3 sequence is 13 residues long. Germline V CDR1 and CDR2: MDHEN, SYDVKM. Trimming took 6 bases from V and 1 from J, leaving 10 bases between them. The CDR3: CASRGWSSYEQYF. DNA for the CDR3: TGTGCCAGCAGGGGGTGGTCGTCCTACGAGCAGTACTTC.

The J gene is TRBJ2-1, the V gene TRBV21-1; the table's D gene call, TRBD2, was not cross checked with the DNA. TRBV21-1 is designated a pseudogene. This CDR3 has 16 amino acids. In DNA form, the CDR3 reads TGTGCCAGCACCCCTCATGCGAGGACTAGCGGTAATGAGCAGTTCTTC. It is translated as CASTPHARTSGNEQFF.

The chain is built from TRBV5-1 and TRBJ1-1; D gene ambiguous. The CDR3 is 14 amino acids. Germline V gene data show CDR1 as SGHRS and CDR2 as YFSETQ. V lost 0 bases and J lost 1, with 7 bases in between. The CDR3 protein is CASSLERSNTEAFF. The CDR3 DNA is TGCGCCAGCAGCTTGGAAAGGTCGAACACTGAAGCTTTCTTT.

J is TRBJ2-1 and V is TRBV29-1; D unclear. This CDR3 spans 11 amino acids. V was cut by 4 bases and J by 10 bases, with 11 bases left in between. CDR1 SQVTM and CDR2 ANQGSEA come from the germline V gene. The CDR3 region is CSVAESWEQFF. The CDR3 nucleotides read TGCAGCGTTGCTGAGAGCTGGGAGCAGTTCTTC.